The 7 T cell receptor beta chains presented below share a single source sample, sequenced in a study of spatial heterogeneity in lung cancer. Study results and limitations: It was found that expanded intratumoral alpha and beta TCR counts tracked tumor mutation counts.

One entry per CDR3 protein, called by TCRdb with MiXCR from the 5' RACE reads. Found here are 12,000 to 15,000 distinct CDR3 sequences, about 7% of them singletons; the top ten hold approximately 8.7%. For these receptors, no antigen is known. Time point denoted: sample taken at primary tumor resection. Here the sequenced sample was lung tumor tissue, taken at surgery. The receptor source for this set is a male donor with early-stage non-small cell lung cancer.

V and J are TRBV20-1 and TRBJ2-5; D tentatively reads TRBD1 or TRBD2 (5 bases each). CDR3 size: 13 residues. Trimming left V 3 bases short and J 5 bases short, with 13 bases between. Germline CDR1 and CDR2: DFQATT and SNEGSKA (reference sequence). The CDR3 sequence: CSASSLWGETQYF. The DNA for the CDR3 is TGCAGTGCTAGTTCTCTATGGGGGGAGACCCAGTACTTC.

This clonotype was detected only a few times. The chain recombines TRBV19 with TRBJ2-7; no clear D. V was pared by 10 bases and J by 3 bases, with 10 bases between. The CDR3 runs 11 residues. CDR1 LNHDA and CDR2 SQIVND come from the germline V gene (reference sequence). The chain's CDR3 is CATGDGYEQYF. The CDR3 coding sequence is TGTGCCACCGGAGACGGCTACGAGCAGTACTTC.

This clonotype came up many times. This rearrangement joins TRBV20-1 to TRBJ2-2; D may be TRBD1 (5 bases). The CDR3 covers 16 residues. Germline CDR1 reads DFQATT; CDR2 reads SNEGSKA (reference sequence). Trimming removed 4 bases at V and 4 bases at J, with 19 bases between. The CDR3 sequence: CSAIPGQGLGTGELFF. The DNA for the CDR3 is TGCAGTGCTATTCCCGGTCAGGGTTTAGGCACCGGGGAGCTGTTTTTT.

The chain has TRBV5-5 and TRBJ2-3; 7 bases are a match to TRBD2. From germline, CDR1 is SGHKS and CDR2 YYEKEE (reference sequence). This CDR3 comprises 15 residues. J was trimmed by 1 base and V by 4 bases; bases with no gene match: 6. The CDR3 DNA sequence: TGTGCCAGCAGCCGACGCGGGAGTGGCACAGATACGCAGTATTTT. It specifies CASSRRGSGTDTQYF.

This clonotype was seen more than once but under ten times. This chain joins TRBV5-1 and TRBJ2-5, with a possible D match to TRBD1 (6 bases). The CDR3 consists of 14 residues. Germline loops: CDR1 SGHRS, CDR2 YFSETQ. V gave up 3 bases and J gave up 1 base, with 10 bases separating them. CDR3: CASSSGQIQETQYF. The DNA for the CDR3 is TGCGCCAGCAGCTCCGGACAGATCCAAGAGACCCAGTACTTC.

In its sample, this clonotype was seen a few times. The CDR3 loop reads CASQGVQGANTGELFF. CDR3 bases: TGTGCCAGCCAGGGAGTACAGGGGGCGAACACCGGGGAGCTGTTTTTT. The chain is built from TRBV2 and TRBJ2-2; 8 bases match TRBD1. The CDR3 is made up of 16 amino acids. The germline CDR1 and CDR2 sequences are SNHLY and FYNNEI. Unmatched junction bases numbered 8, after V lost 8 bases and J lost 0 bases.

This clonotype was recorded at least ten times. The chain has TRBV29-1 and TRBJ2-7; D could derive from TRBD1 or TRBD2 (5 bases each). The CDR3 runs 11 residues. Germline lookup yields CDR1 SQVTM and CDR2 ANQGSEA. V was pared by 4 bases and J by 6 bases, with 10 bases between. The CDR3 nucleotides are TGCAGCGTTGCGAGGGGCCGCGAGCAGTACTTC. It codes for CSVARGREQYF.